The 29 T cell receptor beta chains below all came from one sample that was sequenced in a study of T-cell reconstitution after alpha-beta-depleted transplantation in children. The TCRbeta library was prepared with unique molecular identifiers. One entry per CDR3 protein results from TCRdb running MiXCR on the PCR reads. The sample has some 310,000 distinct CDR3 sequences; around 25% are singletons. Specimen: PBMCs, mostly from graft donor cells, collected 180 days after TCRalphabeta/CD19-depleted stem cell transplant. These TCRs come from a male patient younger than 18 who had a stem cell transplant for acute lymphoblastic leukemia, so the T cells may come from the graft donor.

V usage is TRBV12-3 or TRBV12-4 and J usage is TRBJ2-7, with TRBD2 matching 11 bases. The CDR3 spans 16 residues. The V segment lost 6 bases and the J segment 0 bases; nucleotides outside the gene matches: 7. The CDR3 protein is CASSPLAGGFSYEQYF. For the CDR3, the DNA is TGTGCCAGCAGCCCCCTAGCGGGAGGTTTCTCCTACGAGCAGTACTTC.

This clonotype turned up a few times. The rearrangement links TRBV12-3 or TRBV12-4 to TRBJ2-5, with 10 bases fitting TRBD2. This CDR3 comprises 17 residues. Trimming took 1 base from V and 5 from J; bases not matched to a gene: 10. The CDR3 here is CASSLGRRSGRSETQYF. The CDR3, as DNA: TGTGCCAGCAGTTTAGGTCGGCGTAGCGGGAGGTCCGAGACCCAGTACTTC.

CDR3 DNA: TGTGCCACCAGTGATTTAGGGACTAGCGGCCAAGAGACCCAGTACTTC. It yields the protein CATSDLGTSGQETQYF. This sequence joins TRBV24-1 and TRBJ2-5; 11 bases agree with TRBD2. In germline, CDR1 is KGHDR, CDR2 SFDVKD. After removal of 1 base from V and 1 base from J, the junction contained 1 base not matched to a gene. The CDR3 is made up of 16 amino acids.

The chain joins TRBV6-4 to TRBJ2-4, with D possibly being TRBD1 (6 bases). The V end was cut by 8 bases, the J end by 0 bases, with 23 bases between. The CDR3 consists of 18 residues. Germline V gene sequence: CDR1 MRHNA, CDR2 SNTAGT. The CDR3 sequence is CASAFRDTGGIAKNIQYF. As DNA, the CDR3 is TGTGCCAGCGCGTTCCGGGACACTGGAGGTATAGCCAAAAACATTCAGTACTTC.

The V call is TRBV7-2, the J call TRBJ1-4; perhaps TRBD1 as D (5 bases). The CDR3 contains 16 residues. Germline CDR1 and CDR2: SGHTA and FQGNSA. Trimming took off 5 bases at V and 5 bases at J, with 18 bases between the two ends. CDR3 sequence: CASSHHSDTVNEKLFF. For the CDR3, the DNA is TGTGCCAGCAGCCATCATTCGGACACGGTCAATGAAAAACTGTTTTTT.

V usage is TRBV7-2 and J usage is TRBJ2-4, with 9 bases identical to TRBD2. The germline V gene encodes CDR1 SGHTA and CDR2 FQGNSA. The CDR3 is 15 amino acids. The ends lost 1 base at V and 7 bases at J; junction bases unmatched: 5. Here the CDR3 DNA reads TGTGCCAGCAGCTTAGTGGGCGGGAGGGCGAACATTCAGTACTTC. Protein: CASSLVGGRANIQYF. The variable domain in full, with the rest retrieved from reference TRBV7-2 and TRBJ2-4, is GAGVSQSPSNKVTEKGKDVELRCDPISGHTALYWYRQSLGQGLEFLIYFQGNSAPDKSGLPSDRFSAERTGGSVSTLTIQRTQQEDSAVYLCASSLVGGRANIQYFGAGTRLSVL.

This clonotype was detected a few times. Here the CDR3 DNA reads TGTGCCAGCAGTCCGTGGACTAGCGGGCTATACGAGCAGTACTTC. Protein: CASSPWTSGLYEQYF. The V call is TRBV28, the J call TRBJ2-7, with 11 bases that match TRBD2. V trimming: 5 bases; J trimming: 4 bases; junction bases outside the gene matches: 7. The CDR3 sequence is 15 residues long. Germline loops: CDR1 MDHEN, CDR2 SYDVKM. The full variable domain, rest sourced from reference TRBV28 and TRBJ2-7, is DVKVTQSSRYLVKRTGEKVFLECVQDMDHENMFWYRQDPGLGLRLIYFSYDVKMKEKGDIPEGYSVSREKKERFSLILESASTNQTSMYLCASSPWTSGLYEQYFGPGTRLTVT.

V usage is TRBV12-3 or TRBV12-4 and J usage is TRBJ2-7; a weak D match, TRBD2 (6 bases). This CDR3 is 15 amino acids long. Between the trimmed V and J ends, which lost 5 bases and 4 bases, there was a span of 18 bases. CDR3 DNA: TGTGCCAGCAGTCCAACCCCCTTGGGGAGGTACGAGCAGTACTTC. This gives the protein CASSPTPLGRYEQYF.

This clonotype was recorded many times. The V call is TRBV5-1, the J call TRBJ2-7; 14 bases agree with TRBD2. Germline CDR1 SGHRS, CDR2 YFSETQ. Germline trimming cut 3 bases from V and 2 bases from J; bases unmatched to any gene: 7. The CDR3 has 17 amino acids. This chain's CDR3 is CASSSGLAGGPPYEQYF. The CDR3 bases are TGCGCCAGCAGCTCAGGACTAGCGGGAGGTCCACCCTACGAGCAGTACTTC.

This clonotype was seen only a few times. This chain links TRBV5-1 with TRBJ2-1, with TRBD2 matching 15 bases. Germline V CDR1 and CDR2: SGHRS, YFSETQ. The CDR3 extends over 18 amino acids. Trimming cost V 4 bases and J 4 bases; bases outside gene matches: 9. The CDR3 region is CASSAGLAGGPGYNEQFF. CDR3 coding DNA: TGCGCCAGCAGCGCTGGACTAGCGGGAGGGCCGGGGTACAATGAGCAGTTCTTC.

This clonotype was detected a few times. CDR3 in amino acids: CASSEGGSYYGYTF. The CDR3 DNA sequence: TGTGCCAGCAGTGAGGGCGGCTCCTACTATGGCTACACCTTC. V gene TRBV2 combines with J gene TRBJ1-2; D remains unclear. Looked up from germline, CDR1 is SNHLY and CDR2 is FYNNEI. This CDR3 contains 14 residues. Trimming shortened V by 3 bases and J by 3 bases, and 11 bases separated the two germline ends. The entire variable domain, with the rest obtained from reference TRBV2 and TRBJ1-2, is as follows: EPEVTQTPSHQVTQMGQEVILRCVPISNHLYFYWYRQILGQKVEFLVSFYNNEISEKSEIFDDQFSVERPDGSNFTLKIRSTKLEDSAMYFCASSEGGSYYGYTFGSGTRLTVV.

This chain joins TRBV27 and TRBJ1-1, with 8 bases aligning to TRBD1. The CDR3 totals 14 residues. Germline-derived CDR1 and CDR2 are MNHEY and SMNVEV (reference sequence). The V segment lost 2 bases and the J segment 7 bases; nucleotides outside the gene matches: 6. The CDR3 DNA follows: TGTGCCAGCAGTTTAGGGACCAGGGGGCGTGAAGCTTTCTTT. Protein: CASSLGTRGREAFF.

In this sample, this clonotype turned up a few times. This chain joins TRBV6-5 and TRBJ1-4; D is perhaps TRBD1 (6 bases). V was trimmed by 2 bases and J by 7 bases, leaving 17 bases between them. The CDR3 spans 16 residues. Germline CDR1 MNHEY, CDR2 SVGAGI. CDR3 DNA: TGTGCCAGCAGTTACGGGCCTACAGGGTGGGCTGAAAAACTGTTTTTT. It codes for CASSYGPTGWAEKLFF.

The chain has TRBV7-8 and TRBJ1-5, with 9 bases identical to TRBD1. J gave up 4 bases and V 6 bases, and 7 bases lay outside the gene matches. The V gene's germline CDR1 is SGHVS and CDR2 FQNEAQ. The CDR3 runs to 15 residues. This chain's CDR3 is CASRRDREANQPQHF. In nucleotides, the CDR3 is TGTGCCAGCAGACGGGACAGGGAAGCTAATCAGCCCCAGCATTTT.

This clonotype showed up just a few times. The chain couples TRBV5-1 to TRBJ2-5, with 10 bases that match TRBD2. Per the germline V gene, CDR1 is SGHRS and CDR2 is YFSETQ. The ends lost 3 bases at V and 4 bases at J; junction bases unmatched: 24. The CDR3 has 21 residues. The CDR3 DNA is TGCGCCAGCAGCTCTAAGCGACAGATAGCGGGAGGTGTCTTAAGGGGAGAGACCCAGTACTTC. As protein: CASSSKRQIAGGVLRGETQYF.

This chain connects TRBV10-3 to TRBJ2-7, with 11 bases lining up with TRBD1. Germline V CDR1 and CDR2: ENHRY, SYGVKD. V dropped 4 bases and J dropped 3; count of bases not matched to a gene: 5. There are 15 residues in the CDR3. The CDR3 DNA reads TGTGCCATCAGTGCCCCGGGACAGGGGGGCTACGAGCAGTACTTC. This sequence encodes CAISAPGQGGYEQYF.

The chain couples TRBV5-1 to TRBJ2-1; possible D gene TRBD2, 5 bases. V shed 0 bases and J shed 9 bases, with 7 bases lying between them. Germline CDR1 and CDR2: SGHRS and YFSETQ. The length of the CDR3 is 12 residues. The DNA for the CDR3 is TGCGCCAGCAGCTTGGCCGAGGGTGAGCAGTTCTTC. Its translation is CASSLAEGEQFF.

The chain recombines TRBV12-3 or TRBV12-4 with TRBJ2-1; TRBD1 matches 7 bases. J gave up 8 bases and V 10 bases, and 8 bases lay outside the gene matches. There are 12 residues in the CDR3. For the CDR3, the DNA is TGTGCCACCTCGGACAGGAGAGATGAGCAGTTCTTC. It encodes CATSDRRDEQFF.

This clonotype has a handful of counts. The gene calls are TRBV20-1 and TRBJ1-5; D might be TRBD1 (5 bases). V shed 3 bases and J shed 4 bases, with 10 bases lying between them. CDR3 size: 13 residues. CDR1 DFQATT and CDR2 SNEGSKA come from the germline V gene (reference sequence). The CDR3 region has the DNA TGCAGTGCTAGCGGGACGGCTAATCAGCCCCAGCATTTT. Translation gives CSASGTANQPQHF.

This sequence joins TRBV5-1 and TRBJ1-5; no reliable D call. Germline CDR1 is SGHRS and CDR2 is YFSETQ. The CDR3 runs 15 residues. Trimming removed 0 bases at V and 8 bases at J, with 15 bases between. The CDR3 DNA reads TGCGCCAGCAGCTTGGGCCACAGTGGTAGGGAGCCCCAGCATTTT. Translation gives CASSLGHSGREPQHF.

The rearrangement uses TRBV12-3 or TRBV12-4 and TRBJ2-1, with 7 nucleotides matching TRBD2. V shed 10 bases and J 3 bases; nucleotides not matched to a gene: 6. The CDR3 is made up of 13 amino acids. The CDR3 nucleotides read TGTGCCATCGGGACTAAGCTCTACAATGAGCAGTTCTTC. As protein: CAIGTKLYNEQFF.

V gene TRBV9 combines with J gene TRBJ2-5; D gene unclear. This CDR3 region has 14 residues. Germline V lookup: CDR1 SGDLS, CDR2 YYNGEE. Trimming pared 2 bases from V and 0 bases from J, leaving 8 bases between. CDR3 loop: CASSVWADQETQYF. CDR3 bases: TGTGCCAGCAGCGTTTGGGCGGACCAAGAGACCCAGTACTTC.

The chain links TRBV20-1 to TRBJ1-5; D gene ambiguous. Germline CDR1 is DFQATT and CDR2 is SNEGSKA (reference sequence). The V end lost 6 bases, the J end lost 1 base, and 13 bases lay between the germline ends. The CDR3 covers 14 residues. The CDR3 sequence is CSARIGRSNQPQHF. The CDR3 coding sequence is TGCAGTGCCAGGATAGGGAGAAGCAATCAGCCCCAGCATTTT.

V is TRBV6-1 and J is TRBJ2-1; 8 bases agree with TRBD1. V gave up 7 bases and J gave up 5 bases; unmatched junction bases: 4. CDR1 is MNHNS, CDR2 SASEGT, per germline. The CDR3 totals 13 residues. CDR3 sequence reads: CASIRTGNNEQFF. In nucleotides, the CDR3 is TGTGCCAGCATACGGACAGGGAACAATGAGCAGTTCTTC.

This clonotype was counted at least ten times. V is TRBV7-2 and J is TRBJ1-2; 9 nucleotides line up with TRBD1. The junction had 10 bases not matched to a gene; V was cut back by 6 bases and J by 5 bases. The CDR3 covers 15 residues. Germline values: CDR1 SGHTA, CDR2 FQGNSA. In DNA, the CDR3 is TGTGCCAGCAGGGGGGACAGGGTCGCCCTTTATGGCTACACCTTC. Translated: CASRGDRVALYGYTF.

The genes are TRBV9 and TRBJ2-7, with 8 bases lining up with TRBD1. This CDR3 is built from 13 residues. The V gene's germline CDR1 is SGDLS and CDR2 YYNGEE. V was clipped by 0 bases and J by 9 bases; unmatched bases: 5. CDR3 nucleotide sequence: TGTGCCAGCAGCGTAGGGCAGGGGGCCGGGCAGTACTTC. Protein sequence: CASSVGQGAGQYF. Looking up the rest from reference TRBV9 and TRBJ2-7 gives the full variable domain: DSGVTQTPKHLITATGQRVTLRCSPRSGDLSVYWYQQSLDQGLQFLIQYYNGEERAKGNILERFSAQQFPDLHSELNLSSLELGDSALYFCASSVGQGAGQYFGPGTRLTVT.

The chain is built from TRBV10-3 and TRBJ2-7; no clear D gene. Germline-derived CDR1 and CDR2 are ENHRY and SYGVKD. This CDR3 has 16 residues. The germline V and J ends were trimmed by 1 base and 6 bases, with 19 bases remaining between them. The CDR3 loop is CAISEFDVGPRGEQYF. Here the CDR3 DNA reads TGTGCCATCAGTGAGTTCGATGTGGGCCCCCGCGGCGAGCAGTACTTC.

In its sample, this clonotype was seen many times. This chain links TRBV7-9 with TRBJ2-7, with 7 bases aligning to TRBD1. Germline loops: CDR1 SEHNR, CDR2 FQNEAQ (reference sequence). The V gene end was trimmed by 5 bases and the J gene end by 0 bases; junction bases not matched to a gene: 7. CDR3 size: 15 residues. This CDR3 reads CASSLQGSLSYEQYF. CDR3 DNA: TGTGCCAGCAGCCTACAGGGGTCTCTCTCCTACGAGCAGTACTTC.

This clonotype occurred a few times. This chain links TRBV13 with TRBJ2-1, with 10 bases aligning to TRBD2. With 5 bases clipped from V and 2 bases from J, the junction kept 9 bases outside the gene matches. The CDR3 runs to 17 residues. The V gene's germline CDR1 is PRHDT and CDR2 FYEKMQ (reference sequence). CDR3 protein: CASSPRSGLATYNEQFF. CDR3 DNA: TGTGCCAGCAGCCCTCGGTCGGGACTAGCGACCTACAATGAGCAGTTCTTC.